This T cell receptor (beta chain) was recorded in a study of beta chain features in type 1 diabetes. This clone was seen a handful of times. What it binds is unknown. Findings and limits, study-wide: Shorter TCRB CDR3s, moderately but significantly so, marked every one of the four CD4+ subsets in Type 1 diabetes patients.

CDR1 and CDR2 from the germline V gene are MNHEY and SVGAGI. The J segment lost 4 bases and the V segment lost 0 bases, leaving 4 bases of the junction unmatched. This CDR3 spans 16 amino acids. In all sorted populations, purity surpassed 95%. The sequenced template was cDNA made from the entire isolated RNA. About 3.6 million reads was the average for naive, central memory and regulatory T cell samples. Here immunoSEQ multiplex PCR was the method, and the copy in TCRdb shows in-frame clones only, minus some. The sample has roughly 700,000 clones; 13% are singletons. V is TRBV6-5 and J is TRBJ2-3, with TRBD2 matching over 10 bases. Sequenced input: naive CD4+ T cells from blood. The TCR was taken from a man in his late teens or twenties with type 1 diabetes. CDR3 region: CASSYSASGGPDTQYF. CDR3 coding DNA: TGTGCCAGCAGTTACTCGGCTAGCGGGGGTCCAGATACGCAGTATTTT.